A single sample is the source of the 15 T cell receptor beta chains below, sequenced in a study of T cells and copy number aberrations in small-cell lung cancer. Sequencing used immunoSEQ multiplex PCR; TCRdb keeps in-frame clones, though not all of them. There are thousands of clones in the sample; 65% to 80% occur only once, and roughly 9% lies in the top ten. Sample: normal tissue next to the tumor. The receptors stem from a man aged 55 to 70 with small cell lung cancer.

The chain uses TRBV6-5 and TRBJ2-3; a weak D match, TRBD1 (6 bases). Germline CDR1 and CDR2: MNHEY and SVGAGI. The CDR3 sequence is 15 residues long. V gave up 5 bases and J gave up 1 base, with 13 bases separating them. CDR3 coding DNA: TGTGCCAGCAGTCTTTCACAGGGTGGCACAGATACGCAGTATTTT. As protein: CASSLSQGGTDTQYF.

The V and J genes are TRBV11-3 and TRBJ2-1; tentative D call: TRBD1 (5 bases). V gave up 1 base and J gave up 5 bases, with 9 bases separating them. The germline CDR1 and CDR2 sequences are SGHNT and YENEEA. CDR3 length equals 14 residues. The CDR3 sequence: CASSLGEGDNEQFF. As DNA, the CDR3 is TGTGCCAGCAGCTTAGGGGAAGGGGACAATGAGCAGTTCTTC.

This clone was detected a few times. CDR3 sequence (DNA): TGTGCCAGCAGTGAGAGGAACAGCACCTGCTATGGCTACACCTTC. It is translated as CASSERNSTCYGYTF. The rearrangement joins TRBV25-1 to TRBJ1-2; D unclear. The CDR3 consists of 15 residues. With 3 bases removed from V and 4 bases from J, the gap between germline ends came to 15 bases. Looked up from germline, CDR1 is MGHDK and CDR2 is SYGVNS.

The CDR3 DNA follows: TGTGCCAGCTCACCACTTCTGAGACTAGCGGGGGGTGGGAACACCGGGGAGCTGTTTTTT. It is translated as CASSPLLRLAGGGNTGELFF. The chain links TRBV18 to TRBJ2-2; 13 bases map to TRBD2. Trimming at V came to 1 base and at J to 1 base, leaving 9 bases not matched to a gene. The CDR3 spans 20 residues. The germline CDR1 and CDR2 sequences are KGHSH and LQKENI.

The chain combines TRBV14 with TRBJ1-6; D remains ambiguous. The ends were cut back, 4 bases at V and 9 bases at J, with 10 bases in the middle. The CDR3 loop spans 13 amino acids. The germline CDR1 and CDR2 sequences are SGHDN and FVKESK. The DNA for the CDR3 is TGTGCCAGCAGCCCAATGGGGTTTTCACCCCTCCACTTT. This encodes CASSPMGFSPLHF.

J is TRBJ2-7 and V is TRBV27; 8 positions agree with TRBD1. J gave up 2 bases and V 5 bases, and 5 bases lay outside the gene matches. The germline V gene encodes CDR1 MNHEY and CDR2 SMNVEV (reference sequence). The CDR3 spans 14 residues. The CDR3 region has the DNA TGTGCCAGCAGTCCCGGGACAGGTCCCTACGAGCAGTACTTC. It translates to CASSPGTGPYEQYF.

The CDR3 DNA follows: TGCGCCAGCAGCTTGGGCGACCTCTCTGGAAACACCATATATTTT. Translating it yields CASSLGDLSGNTIYF. This chain joins TRBV5-1 and TRBJ1-3; D unresolved. The length of the CDR3 is 15 residues. V lost 0 bases to trimming and J lost 0 bases, with 7 bases between them. The germline V gene has CDR1 SGHRS and CDR2 YFSETQ.

This sequence joins TRBV5-6 and TRBJ2-7, with a weak D call TRBD2 (6 bases). There are 13 residues in the CDR3. The V gene lost 7 bases and the J gene lost 2 bases, with 13 bases spanning the gap. Per germline, CDR1 SGHDT and CDR2 YYEEEE. The CDR3 loop is CASGMGGPYEQYF. The CDR3 DNA reads TGTGCCAGCGGGATGGGAGGTCCCTACGAGCAGTACTTC.

This sequence joins TRBV5-6 and TRBJ1-5; possibly TRBD1 for D (5 bases). V was clipped by 0 bases and J by 2 bases, with 9 bases between them. CDR1 SGHDT and CDR2 YYEEEE come from the germline V gene. This CDR3 has 15 amino acids. The CDR3 region has the DNA TGTGCCAGCAGCTTGGGGGGCATGGGCAATCAGCCCCAGCATTTT. This gives the protein CASSLGGMGNQPQHF.

This chain connects TRBV7-9 to TRBJ1-4; TRBD1 is a possible D gene (5 bases). This CDR3 has 16 residues. CDR1 and CDR2 from the germline V gene are SEHNR and FQNEAQ (reference sequence). With 1 base removed from V and 7 bases from J, the gap between germline ends came to 16 bases. The CDR3 region has the DNA TGTGCCAGCAGCTTAGTGGGGCAGGCCAATTCTGAAAAACTGTTTTTT. This encodes CASSLVGQANSEKLFF.

J is TRBJ2-7 and V is TRBV4-1, with 7 nucleotides matching TRBD2. Germline CDR1 reads MGHRA; CDR2 reads YSYEKL. This CDR3 is built from 17 residues. V lost 3 bases and J lost 2; bases outside the gene matches: 13. CDR3: CASSQKVERGGAYEQYF. CDR3 in DNA: TGCGCCAGCAGCCAGAAAGTGGAGCGGGGAGGGGCCTACGAGCAGTACTTC.

The chain carries TRBV7-9 and TRBJ2-1; a weak D match, TRBD1 (5 bases). CDR3 length: 11 amino acids. The germline V gene encodes CDR1 SEHNR and CDR2 FQNEAQ (reference sequence). The V end lost 6 bases, the J end lost 5 bases, and 5 bases lay between the germline ends. The CDR3 spells CASRDNNEQFF. The CDR3 DNA reads as TGTGCCAGCAGGGACAACAATGAGCAGTTCTTC. Full variable domain (missing parts from reference TRBV7-9 and TRBJ2-1): DTGVSQNPRHKITKRGQNVTFRCDPISEHNRLYWYRQTLGQGPEFLTYFQNEAQLEKSRLLSDRFSAERPKGSFSTLEIQRTEQGDSAMYLCASRDNNEQFFGPGTRLTVL.

V usage is TRBV16 and J usage is TRBJ1-6, with no clear D. V was shortened by 4 bases and J by 6 bases, with 7 bases between the two germline ends. The V gene's germline CDR1 is KGHSY and CDR2 FQNENV. The CDR3 loop spans 13 amino acids. The CDR3 bases are TGTGCCAGCAGCCGAATCCCTAATTCACCCCTCCACTTT. This translates into CASSRIPNSPLHF.

The rearrangement links TRBV5-1 to TRBJ2-5, with 12 nucleotides matching TRBD1. Germline lookup yields CDR1 SGHRS and CDR2 YFSETQ. Germline trimming cut 0 bases from V and 5 bases from J; bases unmatched to any gene: 5. The length of the CDR3 is 16 residues. Here the CDR3 DNA reads TGCGCCAGCAGCTTGGGGTTTGGGACAGGGGGCGAGACCCAGTACTTC. As protein: CASSLGFGTGGETQYF.

The V call is TRBV30, the J call TRBJ1-2; tentatively, D is TRBD1 (6 bases). This CDR3 region has 14 residues. Trimming shortened V by 1 base and J by 5 bases, and 14 bases separated the two germline ends. CDR1 and CDR2 from the germline V gene are GTSNPN and SVGIG (reference sequence). The CDR3 DNA reads as TGTGCCTGGAGTGGTGGAGGGGGACGGTATGGCTACACCTTC. Its protein is CAWSGGGGRYGYTF.